This T cell receptor beta chain was sequenced for a study of response to subunit inactivated influenza vaccine. Overall study findings and caveats: Researchers suggested that each seasonal influenza vaccination recruits few new T cells.

In its sample, this clonotype was seen a few times. Its antigen is undetermined. From the RT-PCR reads, TCRdb called clonotypes with MiXCR, one entry per CDR3 protein. The sample includes roughly 670,000 distinct CDR3 sequences, about 15% of them seen just once. The CDR3 has 18 amino acids. V gene TRBV21-1 combines with J gene TRBJ1-3; the DNA was not used to check the table's D call, TRBD1. TRBV21-1 is a known pseudogene. This material consisted of PBMCs from blood, taken roughly 2 weeks before vaccination. The TCR originated in a man over 45 who received an inactivated influenza vaccine. The CDR3 DNA is TGTGCCAGCAGCCCGGGACAGGTCCCTTGCAGCTCTGGAAACACCATATATTTT. Protein sequence: CASSPGQVPCSSGNTIYF.